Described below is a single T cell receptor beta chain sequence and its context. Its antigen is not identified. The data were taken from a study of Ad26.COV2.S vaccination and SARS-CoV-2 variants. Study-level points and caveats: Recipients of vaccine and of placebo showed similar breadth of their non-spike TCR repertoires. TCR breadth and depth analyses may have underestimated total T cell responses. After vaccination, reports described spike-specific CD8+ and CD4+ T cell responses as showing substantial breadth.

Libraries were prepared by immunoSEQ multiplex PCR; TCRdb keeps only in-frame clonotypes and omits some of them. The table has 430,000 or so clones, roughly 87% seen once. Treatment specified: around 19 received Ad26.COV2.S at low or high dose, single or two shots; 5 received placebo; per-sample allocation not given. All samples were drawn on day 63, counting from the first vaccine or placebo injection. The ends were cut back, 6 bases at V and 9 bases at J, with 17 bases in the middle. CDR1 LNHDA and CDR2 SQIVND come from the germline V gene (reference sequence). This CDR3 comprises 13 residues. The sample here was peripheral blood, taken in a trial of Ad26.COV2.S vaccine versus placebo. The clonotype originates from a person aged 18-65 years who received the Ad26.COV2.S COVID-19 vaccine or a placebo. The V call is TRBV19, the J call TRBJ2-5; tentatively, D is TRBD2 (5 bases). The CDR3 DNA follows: TGTGCCAGTAGCGAGGCGGGCTATGCGGCCCAGTACTTC. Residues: CASSEAGYAAQYF.